This T cell receptor (beta chain) was found in a study of cytomegalovirus exposure and HLA in healthy donors. The method was immunoSEQ multiplex PCR; TCRdb's version includes in-frame clones alone and lacks a portion of them. The sample includes about 110,000 clones, 70% to 90% of them seen just once. Germline V CDR1 and CDR2: MNHNY, SVGAGI (reference sequence). The J segment lost 6 bases and the V segment lost 4 bases, leaving 2 bases of the junction unmatched. The CDR3 totals 13 residues. The chain couples TRBV6-6 to TRBJ1-2; 10 positions match TRBD1. The receptor was derived from a woman between 18 and 29 years old in good health and CMV-seronegative. Sequenced sample: PBMCs. The chain's CDR3 is CASSWTGGDGYTF. CDR3 bases: TGTGCCAGCAGTTGGACAGGGGGTGATGGCTACACCTTC.